This T cell receptor beta chain is drawn from a study of blood T cell repertoires in COVID-19. Study at large: The analysed material was cDNA or gDNA that came from T cells, B-cell-depleted T cells, or PBMCs.

The length of the CDR3 is 16 residues. Germline values: CDR1 SNHLY, CDR2 FYNNEI. The V gene lost 7 bases and the J gene lost 6 bases, with 22 bases spanning the gap. Clinical histories supplied by participants themselves formed the basis of cohort assignment. Original methodology: Researchers report that nucleated cell counts were estimated from reference gene primer amplification. Profiling relied on immunoSEQ multiplex PCR, and the TCRdb table lists in-frame clones only, not all of them. D and trimming come from the DNA, and the V and J calls and clone size come from that table. The table lists roughly 400,000 clones, around nine tenths of them singletons.

The chain employs TRBV2 and TRBJ2-1, with D perhaps matching TRBD1 (8 bases). This clonotype was obtained from a woman between 18 and 29 years old who had been exposed to COVID-19. The sequenced sample was PBMCs or T cells enriched from blood (not recorded which). The CDR3 nucleotides read TGTGCCAGCACCCGGGAAGGACAGGGAGGGAGCAATGAGCAGTTCTTC. It specifies CASTREGQGGSNEQFF. Combining the CDR3 with reference TRBV2 and TRBJ2-1 gives the whole variable domain EPEVTQTPSHQVTQMGQEVILRCVPISNHLYFYWYRQILGQKVEFLVSFYNNEISEKSEIFDDQFSVERPDGSNFTLKIRSTKLEDSAMYFCASTREGQGGSNEQFFGPGTRLTVL.